The rows below give T cell receptor beta chains drawn from one sample of a study of cytomegalovirus exposure and HLA in healthy donors. Sequencing was performed with immunoSEQ multiplex PCR; in TCRdb, only in-frame clones are kept and a portion is missing. The sample records 120,000 to 150,000 clones, 77% being singletons. Sequenced input: PBMCs. These receptors were obtained from a female donor in good health and CMV-seronegative. Both conserved end residues are part of each CDR3. D genes are given only for firm matches. Where a row states a size, it is once, few, many or the class of an expanded clone; other rows omit it.

>TRBD1|.|TRBV12-5|16|TRBJ2-1
CASGAGQAGWYNEQFF
TGTGCTAGTGGTGCAGGACAGGCCGGGTGGTACAATGAGCAGTTCTTC
>.|once|TRBV6-5|15|TRBJ1-6
CASSYGQPLNSPLHF
TGTGCCAGCAGTTACGGACAGCCCCTAAATTCACCCCTCCACTTT
>.|.|TRBV18|14|TRBJ2-7
CASSPRDNSYEQYF
TGTGCCAGCTCACCACGAGACAACTCCTACGAGCAGTACTTC
>.|.|TRBV30|14|TRBJ1-6
CAWSVLESLSPLHF
TGTGCCTGGAGTGTACTTGAGAGTCTTTCACCCCTCCACTTT
>TRBD1|.|TRBV5-1|18|TRBJ2-6
CASSGAGTGNSGANVLTF
TGCGCCAGCAGCGGGGCCGGGACAGGCAACTCTGGGGCCAACGTCCTGACTTTC
>.|once|TRBV9|14|TRBJ1-1
CASSLQVANTEAFF
TGTGCCAGCAGCTTACAGGTTGCGAACACTGAAGCTTTCTTT
>TRBD1|.|TRBV6-1|14|TRBJ1-2
CASSEAGGAEGYTF
TGTGCCAGCAGTGAAGCAGGGGGCGCGGAGGGCTACACCTTC
>.|.|TRBV5-1|13|TRBJ1-2
CASSSPGSYGYTF
TGCGCCAGCAGCTCACCGGGGTCTTATGGCTACACCTTC
>.|.|TRBV9|14|TRBJ2-2
CASSVTGIPGELFF
TGTGCCAGCAGCGTTACAGGGATCCCCGGGGAGCTGTTTTTT
>TRBD2|.|TRBV4-2|15|TRBJ2-3
CASSQESGRTDTQYF
TGTGCCAGCAGCCAAGAAAGCGGGAGAACAGATACGCAGTATTTT
>TRBD1|.|TRBV9|15|TRBJ2-7
CASSAGRQGGYEQYF
TGTGCCAGCAGCGCCGGAAGACAGGGGGGCTACGAGCAGTACTTC
>.|few|TRBV28|14|TRBJ2-5
CASSLSGLQETQYF
TGTGCCAGCAGTTTATCTGGACTCCAAGAGACCCAGTACTTC
>.|.|TRBV4-2|14|TRBJ1-6
CASSQDPENSPLHF
TGTGCCAGCAGCCAAGATCCCGAGAATTCACCCCTCCACTTT
>TRBD1|.|TRBV7-9|18|TRBJ2-7
CSSSSQLPRDRGSYEQYF
TGTTCCAGCAGCTCCCAACTCCCCCGGGACAGGGGCTCCTACGAGCAGTACTTC
>.|.|TRBV19|16|TRBJ1-2
CASSIGLRVSIYGYTF
TGTGCCAGTAGTATAGGGCTGAGGGTTTCAATCTATGGCTACACCTTC
>TRBD1|few|TRBV19|14|TRBJ1-2
CASSIGTGNYGYTF
TGTGCCAGTAGTATAGGGACAGGGAACTATGGCTACACCTTC
>TRBD2|.|TRBV5-1|14|TRBJ2-7
CASRSLAGTNEQYF
TGCGCCAGCAGGTCACTAGCGGGGACCAACGAGCAGTACTTC
>TRBD1|.|TRBV27|15|TRBJ1-2
CASSQDRAPGGGYTF
TGTGCCAGCAGCCAGGACAGGGCGCCAGGAGGTGGCTACACCTTC
>.|.|TRBV19|13|TRBJ2-7
CASRLSYSYEQYF
TGTGCCAGTAGATTGAGTTACTCCTACGAGCAGTACTTC
>TRBD2|.|TRBV5-4|17|TRBJ2-1
CASSSSGGAGAYNEQFF
TGTGCCAGCAGCTCCTCTGGAGGGGCGGGGGCCTACAATGAGCAGTTCTTC
>TRBD1|.|TRBV5-1|14|TRBJ2-5
CASSFMTGRETQYF
TGCGCCAGCAGCTTCATGACAGGGCGGGAGACCCAGTACTTC
>TRBD1|.|TRBV6-5|15|TRBJ2-7
CASSYSPGTGVEQYF
TGTGCCAGCAGTTACTCTCCAGGGACAGGGGTAGAGCAGTACTTC
>.|.|TRBV9|14|TRBJ1-1
CASSGGHLNTEAFF
TGTGCCAGCAGCGGGGGACACCTGAACACTGAAGCTTTCTTT
>TRBD1|.|TRBV6-5|13|TRBJ2-5
CASSLTGGETQYF
TGTGCCAGCAGCCTTACAGGGGGGGAGACCCAGTACTTC